This entry lists 10 T cell receptor beta chains sequenced from one sample in a study of blood T cell repertoires in COVID-19. The method was immunoSEQ multiplex PCR; TCRdb's version includes in-frame clones alone and lacks a portion of them. The table shows 150,000 to 200,000 clones, with 75% to 90% occurring only once. Sample: PBMCs or T cells enriched from blood (not recorded which). These receptors came from a man aged 40-55 years who had recovered from COVID-19.

The gene calls are TRBV15 and TRBJ1-2; TRBD1 agrees at 8 bases. There are 15 residues in the CDR3. Germline V lookup: CDR1 LNHNV, CDR2 YYDKDF (reference sequence). V shed 0 bases and J 5 bases; nucleotides not matched to a gene: 5. The CDR3 is CATSREQGAHYGYTF. The DNA for the CDR3 is TGTGCCACCAGCAGAGAGCAGGGGGCGCATTATGGCTACACCTTC.

The rearrangement links TRBV29-1 to TRBJ1-2; tentatively, D is TRBD1 (6 bases). CDR3 length equals 14 residues. Germline lookup yields CDR1 SQVTM and CDR2 ANQGSEA. Deletions cut 7 bases from V and 5 bases from J, with 20 bases between. CDR3 sequence reads: CSEGGPTDLYGYTF. CDR3 nucleotide sequence: TGCAGCGAGGGGGGGCCGACGGACCTTTATGGCTACACCTTC.

This chain uses TRBV18 with TRBJ2-7, with 12 bases aligning to TRBD1. CDR1 KGHSH and CDR2 LQKENI come from the germline V gene. This CDR3 has 15 amino acids. V was pared by 3 bases and J by 0 bases, with 0 bases of the junction left unmatched. The CDR3 coding sequence is TGTGCCAGCTCACCGGGACAGGGGGCCTCCTACGAGCAGTACTTC. This codes for CASSPGQGASYEQYF.

V usage is TRBV5-5 and J usage is TRBJ1-4; a weak D match, TRBD1 (6 bases). CDR3 length equals 13 residues. Per germline, CDR1 SGHKS and CDR2 YYEKEE (reference sequence). V lost 2 bases to trimming and J lost 8 bases, with 10 bases between them. The CDR3 loop is CASSLGGNEKLFF. The CDR3 region has the DNA TGTGCCAGCAGCTTAGGGGGAAACGAAAAACTGTTTTTT.

In DNA, the CDR3 is TGTGCCAGCAGCATTTCGAGATACGAGCAGTACTTC. This translates into CASSISRYEQYF. The chain uses TRBV28 and TRBJ2-7; unclear D gene. Trimming removed 6 bases from V and 4 bases from J, with 10 bases in between. The CDR3 runs to 12 residues. Germline V gene sequence: CDR1 MDHEN, CDR2 SYDVKM.

This chain joins TRBV29-1 and TRBJ1-3; possibly TRBD1 for D (5 bases). In germline, CDR1 is SQVTM, CDR2 ANQGSEA. Trimming shortened V by 6 bases and J by 0 bases, and 15 bases separated the two germline ends. The CDR3 is made up of 15 amino acids. The CDR3 region has the DNA TGCAGCGTCACCCAGGGAACCACCTCTGGAAACACCATATATTTT. The encoded protein is CSVTQGTTSGNTIYF.

V and J are TRBV10-3 and TRBJ2-3, with 14 bases aligning to TRBD2. The CDR3 runs to 13 residues. Germline CDR1 reads ENHRY; CDR2 reads SYGVKD. CDR3 sequence reads: CAGGLAGADTQYF. Written as DNA, the CDR3 is TGTGCAGGGGGACTAGCGGGAGCAGATACGCAGTATTTT.

The gene calls are TRBV6-6 and TRBJ1-4, with unresolved D. Germline V gene lookup returns CDR1 MNHNY and CDR2 SVGAGI (reference sequence). This CDR3 comprises 12 residues. V was shortened by 6 bases and J by 6 bases, with 8 bases between the two germline ends. CDR3 DNA sequence: TGTGCCAGCAGGGGTCGGGATGAAAAACTGTTTTTT. It encodes CASRGRDEKLFF.

CDR3 loop: CASSQAAGEGSTDTQYF. CDR3 nucleotides: TGTGCCAGCAGCCAAGCGGCAGGGGAGGGTTCCACAGATACGCAGTATTTT. The chain links TRBV3-1 (or the pseudogene TRBV3-2) to TRBJ2-3; D is possibly TRBD2 (7 bases). This CDR3 has 17 residues. Between the trimmed V and J ends, which lost 1 base and 2 bases, there was a span of 16 bases. CDR1 LGHDT and CDR2 YNNKEL come from the germline V gene (reference sequence).

This clone was observed a few times. The chain is built from TRBV6-5 and TRBJ1-1; a possible D gene is TRBD1 (5 bases). This CDR3 has 14 amino acids. CDR1 is MNHEY and CDR2 is SVGAGI in the germline V gene. Trimming shortened V by 7 bases and J by 5 bases, and 17 bases separated the two germline ends. The CDR3, as DNA: TGTGCCAGCATCACCCCGGGCCAGGGAACTGAAGCTTTCTTT. Its translation: CASITPGQGTEAFF.